The entry below gives a single T cell receptor beta chain sequence along with its context. Its antigen target is currently unknown. Within one base of it there is no much larger clone, and no base qualities were kept. Library generation was performed with 5' RACE. Instrument on record: Illumina HiSeq 2500. A second PCR of roughly 6 to 11 cycles was run with a J-beta primer mix and a sample-barcoded 5' primer. A template-switch 5' adaptor carrying 12 random nucleotides introduced a unique molecular identifier onto each TCR beta cDNA molecule. At least 2.5 million CDR3-containing paired-end reads were obtained from each sample. First-strand cDNA was synthesized from all RNA with the Mint cDNA synthesis kit, primed by a TRBC-specific oligonucleotide. After uracil-DNA glycosylase treatment, a first 18-cycle PCR used universal primers M1SS and BC2_uni_R on all cDNA. The study's own analysis went as follows. Each sample was normalized by randomly selecting 1 million high-quality reads, each carrying a distinct molecular identifier. Instead of being binned into consensus sequences, reads that shared molecular identifiers were thrown out. MiTCR, run with a Q25 quality threshold and the strictest error-elimination algorithm, handled CDR3 identification, clonotype clustering and error correction. A nonparametric unseen species model with Euler transformation was used to estimate a lower bound on total TCR beta diversity. Using fastp trimming at Q25 and MiXCR clonotype assembly, TCRdb reanalyzed the public sequencing data and kept in-frame beta chains. Identical CDR3 protein sequences are pooled into one entry, listed with their most common genes and DNA. V and J calls and clone size were set by TCRdb, not the authors. The sample contains about 800,000 distinct CDR3 sequences, roughly 25% of them found a single time. In total, the top ten clones hold roughly 3.5% of the sample.

This sample is drawn from a study of blood T cells in healthy people across ages (dated by TCRdb to between 2015 and 2017). A note on the overall study: In model experiments, roughly one uniquely barcoded TCR beta cDNA molecule per two T cells was captured by template switching. Age-related changes in TCR beta repertoire diversity were measured in the study by deep sequencing normalized with unique cDNA molecular identifiers. The donors were divided into four age groups: young (average around 15 years), middle-aged (about 40), aged (about 61) and long-lived (about 90). For two donors (one aged 18 to 30 and one aged 80 or older), the study analyzed two additional independent replicas of 1 million unique cDNA reads from the same blood draw.

The germline V gene yields SNHLY for CDR1 and FYNNEI for CDR2. The CDR3 numbers 14 residues from cysteine through phenylalanine. Only the CDR3 region is kept as DNA, spanning 42 bases read in frame from base 1. The V end gives up 10 bases and the J end 3 bases, leaving 6 bases in the junction not matched to a gene. The approximately 41 donors, aged roughly 6 to 90 years, were systemically healthy Caucasian individuals from Russia. Each donor gave approximately 9.4 milliliters of peripheral blood, drawn into EDTA-treated Vacutainer tubes. PBMCs were isolated by Ficoll-Paque density-gradient centrifugation, with at least 6 million obtained per sample. Total RNA, at least 6 micrograms per sample, was extracted from PBMCs with Trizol reagent. For every donor, flow cytometry on a PBMC aliquot measured the percentage of naive CD45RAhigh/CD27high T cells. The paper as a whole reports these results and caveats: Compared with the aged group, the long-lived group had more naive CD4+ T cells, fewer expanded clones and increased TCR diversity, suggesting age selection. Because profiling used bulk unsorted PBMCs, naive and antigen-experienced compartments could not be compared conclusively. Because the CMV infection status of the donors was unknown, age-related changes in expanded clonotypes may potentially have been confounded. Observed TCR beta diversity correlated strongly with the percentage of naive T cells measured by flow cytometry. Observed TCR beta diversity per million T cells fell roughly linearly with age, and a significant reduction was already apparent by age roughly 40. Estimates of total diversity based on one million sequenced T cells were regarded as lower bounds and as underestimates.

The data also belong to a second study, concerning T cells of mothers and their children. The second paper further reports: Donors were nine systemically healthy Caucasian individuals: three mothers and their six children. cDNA synthesis used all of the extracted RNA, with around 1.5 ug of RNA in each 15 ul reaction. In the second PCR, the M1S primer added sample barcodes and 2-4 random nucleotides. Over 9.5 million TCR beta CDR3 reads were obtained for each mother, and 2.5 million to 3.5 million reads were obtained for each child. Thymic selection similarly shapes TCR recombination output in related and unrelated pairs, with minor effect from inherited differences. Normalized repertoire overlap was always found to be slightly, but never significantly, higher in related mother-child pairs than in unrelated mother-child pairs. Persistent microchimeric T cell clones were not detected, at a sensitivity of approximately 93 clones per million clonotypes. The study used deep NGS to compare TCR beta repertoires of mothers and children, seeking features distinguishing related mother-child pairs from unrelated individuals. Mothers averaged about 37 +/- 4 years of age and children averaged roughly 12 +/- 4 years. After adapter ligation with NEBNext reagents, the libraries were sequenced on Illumina HiSeq 2000 with 100+100 nt paired-end reads. To prevent cross-contamination, the mother and child libraries were prepared one month apart and sequenced in separate runs. For each donor, somewhere between roughly 450,000 and 2,100,000 distinct TCR beta clonotypes were identified. Naive TCR beta clonotypes were estimated from low-frequency clonotypes matched to each donor's FACS-determined naive share, without sorting.

Here the chain combines TRBV2 and TRBJ2-5, with TRBD2 identical over 12 junction bases. Material: blood. This sequence was found in a boy aged 5-17 years in good health. CDR3 sequence: CAIRRLAGEETQYF. The DNA is as follows: TGTGCCATCCGCAGACTAGCGGGGGAAGAGACCCAGTACTTC.